Below, 18 T cell receptor beta chains from the same sample are listed, as sequenced in a study of PD-1 blockade in mismatch repair-deficient tumors. Sequencing used immunoSEQ multiplex PCR; TCRdb keeps in-frame clones, though not all of them. This sample has around 110,000 clones; about 80% occur once, and the top ten carry 4% to 6%. The starting material was peripheral blood, obtained about 13 months after starting pembrolizumab. These receptors all stem from an adult with mismatch repair-deficient cancer.

The chain is built from TRBV6-5 and TRBJ2-3, with TRBD2 matching 11 bases. Germline V gene lookup returns CDR1 MNHEY and CDR2 SVGAGI. The CDR3 totals 14 residues. V shed 10 bases and J 1 base; nucleotides not matched to a gene: 4. CDR3 amino acids: CATQLAGGTDTQYF. The CDR3 nucleotides read TGTGCCACCCAACTAGCGGGAGGCACAGATACGCAGTATTTT.

The rearrangement links TRBV4-1 to TRBJ2-4; tentative D call: TRBD1 (6 bases). Trimming cost V 1 base and J 5 bases, with 12 bases left between them. The CDR3 spans 15 residues. CDR1 and CDR2 (germline): MGHRA, YSYEKL. The CDR3 spells CASSQGGTLQNIQYF. The CDR3, as DNA: TGCGCCAGCAGCCAAGGAGGGACACTCCAAAACATTCAGTACTTC.

This chain links TRBV18 with TRBJ2-1, with D tentatively TRBD1 (7 bases). The CDR3 is 16 residues long. Trimming took 3 bases from V and 7 from J, leaving 19 bases between them. Germline CDR1 reads KGHSH; CDR2 reads LQKENI. The DNA of the CDR3 is TGTGCCAGCTCACCCCTGGTCCAGGGGGGAACGAATGAGCAGTTCTTC. This codes for CASSPLVQGGTNEQFF.

The gene calls are TRBV6-4 and TRBJ2-7; possible D gene TRBD1, 6 bases. Trimming took 2 bases from V and 0 from J, leaving 17 bases between them. Germline values: CDR1 MRHNA, CDR2 SNTAGT. The CDR3 has 17 amino acids. CDR3 DNA: TGTGCCAGCAGTGACCCCATCCAGGGGCCGAGCTCCTACGAGCAGTACTTC. Translated, it gives CASSDPIQGPSSYEQYF.

The chain uses TRBV7-8 and TRBJ1-5; possible D gene TRBD1, 6 bases. CDR1 is SGHVS and CDR2 is FQNEAQ in the germline V gene. V was clipped by 6 bases and J by 8 bases, with 23 bases between them. This CDR3 spans 16 amino acids. The chain's CDR3 is CASSLKPGQTQEPQHF. For the CDR3, the DNA is TGTGCCAGCAGTCTAAAACCAGGACAGACCCAAGAGCCCCAGCATTTT. Combining the CDR3 with reference TRBV7-8 and TRBJ1-5 gives the whole variable domain GAGVSQSPRYKVAKRGQDVALRCDPISGHVSLFWYQQALGQGPEFLTYFQNEAQLDKSGLPSDRFFAERPEGSVSTLKIQRTQQEDSAVYLCASSLKPGQTQEPQHFGDGTRLSIL.

This clone is a singleton in its sample. V and J are TRBV29-1 and TRBJ2-7, with a weak D call TRBD2 (5 bases). This CDR3 comprises 13 residues. CDR1 and CDR2 (germline): SQVTM, ANQGSEA. With 6 bases removed from V and 2 bases from J, the gap between germline ends came to 14 bases. This chain's CDR3 is CSVRTFGAYEQYF. The DNA for the CDR3 is TGCAGCGTCCGGACCTTCGGGGCCTACGAGCAGTACTTC.

This clone is medium-sized in the sample. The rearrangement uses TRBV19 and TRBJ2-1; either TRBD1 or TRBD2 may fit D (6 bases each). Germline V gene lookup returns CDR1 LNHDA and CDR2 SQIVND (reference sequence). The V and J ends lost 3 bases and 7 bases respectively, with 10 bases between them. This CDR3 region has 13 residues. The CDR3 nucleotides are TGTGCCAGTAGTATGAGGGGGGCTAATGAGCAGTTCTTC. Amino acid sequence: CASSMRGANEQFF.

The chain links TRBV10-1 to TRBJ2-4, with TRBD2 matching 10 bases. In germline, CDR1 is WNHNN, CDR2 SYGVQD (reference sequence). The CDR3 is 16 amino acids. The J segment lost 10 bases and the V segment lost 0 bases, leaving 9 bases of the junction unmatched. DNA for the CDR3: TGCGCCAGCAGTGAGTCAAGGCTAGCGGGAGCCGTGATTCAGTACTTC. The encoded protein is CASSESRLAGAVIQYF.

The gene calls are TRBV5-5 and TRBJ1-2, with unresolved D. V shed 1 base and J shed 0 bases, with 7 bases lying between them. Germline-derived CDR1 and CDR2 are SGHKS and YYEKEE (reference sequence). The CDR3 runs to 14 residues. CDR3 sequence: CASSLTASNYGYTF. CDR3 nucleotides: TGTGCCAGCAGCTTGACAGCCTCTAACTATGGCTACACCTTC.

The chain has TRBV7-9 and TRBJ1-5, with D unclear. Trimming took off 4 bases at V and 8 bases at J, with 9 bases between the two ends. The CDR3 sequence is 12 residues long. Germline V gene data show CDR1 as SEHNR and CDR2 as FQNEAQ (reference sequence). CDR3 sequence (DNA): TGTGCCAGCAGCTCCCGCGGGGAGCCCCAGCATTTT. It specifies CASSSRGEPQHF.

This chain joins TRBV18 and TRBJ2-7, with D possibly matching TRBD1 (5 bases). In germline, CDR1 is KGHSH, CDR2 LQKENI. This CDR3 spans 14 amino acids. Between the trimmed V and J ends, which lost 2 bases and 2 bases, there was a span of 10 bases. The CDR3 loop reads CASSPATAPYEQYF. The CDR3 nucleotides are TGTGCCAGCTCACCAGCGACAGCCCCCTACGAGCAGTACTTC.

The CDR3 here is CASNGAGSMGEQYF. CDR3 sequence (DNA): TGTGCCAGCAACGGCGCGGGATCCATGGGAGAGCAGTACTTC. This rearrangement joins TRBV28 to TRBJ2-7, with D perhaps TRBD2 (6 bases). The CDR3 is 14 amino acids. The germline V gene encodes CDR1 MDHEN and CDR2 SYDVKM. The V end lost 7 bases, the J end lost 7 bases, and 20 bases lay between the germline ends.

This clone was seen just once. The V and J genes are TRBV10-3 and TRBJ2-7; possibly TRBD2 for D (5 bases). The V end lost 6 bases, the J end lost 3 bases, and 21 bases lay between the germline ends. Germline CDR1 is ENHRY and CDR2 is SYGVKD. This CDR3 is 16 amino acids long. CDR3 nucleotides: TGTGCCATCAGGGCGAATAGCACGAGGGCCTACTACGAGCAGTACTTC. Translation: CAIRANSTRAYYEQYF.

This clone was counted once. The chain employs TRBV9 and TRBJ2-7, with D unclear. The CDR3 runs 13 residues. Trimming cost V 7 bases and J 3 bases, with 14 bases left between them. Germline CDR1 and CDR2: SGDLS and YYNGEE. In DNA, the CDR3 is TGTGCCAGCGCCGCCCCAGGCCGCTACGAGCAGTACTTC. Translating gives CASAAPGRYEQYF.

The chain uses TRBV7-2 and TRBJ1-2, with no clear D. Trimming removed 1 base at V and 5 bases at J, with 8 bases between. Germline values: CDR1 SGHTA, CDR2 FQGNSA. This CDR3 comprises 13 residues. The CDR3 is CASSLDSGYGYTF. For the CDR3, the DNA is TGTGCCAGCAGCTTAGATAGCGGGTATGGCTACACCTTC.

The V call is TRBV5-6, the J call TRBJ1-2; D gene unclear. Germline CDR1 reads SGHDT; CDR2 reads YYEEEE. This CDR3 has 15 amino acids. The V end lost 1 base, the J end lost 1 base, and 11 bases lay between the germline ends. The CDR3 reads CASSLRYGFNYGYTF. DNA of the CDR3: TGTGCCAGCAGCTTGAGATACGGTTTTAACTATGGCTACACCTTC.

This chain connects TRBV5-1 to TRBJ2-7; the D gene is possibly TRBD1 (6 bases). Germline loops: CDR1 SGHRS, CDR2 YFSETQ. V dropped 0 bases and J dropped 3 bases, with 10 bases sitting between them. The CDR3 contains 14 residues. CDR3 region: CASSLEGQHYEQYF. The DNA for the CDR3 is TGCGCCAGCAGCTTGGAAGGACAGCACTACGAGCAGTACTTC.

CDR3 DNA: TGTGCCAGCAGTTTGGGGCTTACTCAGCCCCAGCATTTT. Translated: CASSLGLTQPQHF. The V and J genes are TRBV6-5 and TRBJ1-5, with D tentatively TRBD1 (5 bases). CDR1 is MNHEY and CDR2 is SVGAGI in the germline V gene. The CDR3 consists of 13 residues. Trimming removed 4 bases from V and 6 bases from J, with 10 bases in between.